Detailed here is one T cell receptor beta chain. The data stem from a study of blood T cell repertoires in COVID-19. Study in general: In each case, the material was cDNA or gDNA derived from T cells, B-cell-depleted T cells, or PBMCs.

Original handling: It was from reference gene primer amplification that nucleated cell counts were estimated. Profiling relied on immunoSEQ multiplex PCR, and the TCRdb table lists in-frame clones only, not all of them. For V, J and clone size, that table is used; D and trimming come from the DNA. This sample has some 300,000 clones, with approximately 86% found just once. The source material was peripheral blood. This sequence originates from a woman in her 70s with COVID-19, enrolled during active disease.

The DNA of the CDR3 is TGTGCCAGCAGCTTAGGGACAGGGGTGAACACTGAAGCTTTCTTT. Encoded protein: CASSLGTGVNTEAFF. The V call is TRBV7-9, the J call TRBJ1-1; 9 bases map to TRBD1. CDR1 and CDR2 from the germline V gene are SEHNR and FQNEAQ (reference sequence). J was trimmed by 0 bases and V by 1 base; bases with no gene match: 0. The CDR3 is 15 amino acids.